This T cell receptor beta chain stems from a study of T cell responses to AZD1222 COVID-19 vaccine. Overall study findings and caveats: There were repertoire samples only from the period after the peak T cell response. Compared with day 0, the breadth and depth of the Spike-specific TCR repertoire rose significantly after two doses of AZD1222.

About this clone itself: Its antigen is unidentified.

The CDR3 totals 12 residues. Per germline, CDR1 SEHNR and CDR2 FQNEAQ (reference sequence). The ends were cut back, 8 bases at V and 5 bases at J, with 12 bases in the middle. The repertoire was sequenced with immunoSEQ multiplex PCR; TCRdb's copy has only in-frame clones and lacks some. The table lists around 140,000 clones, approximately 93% of them singletons, with roughly 12% in the top ten. Sample: peripheral blood, taken after recovery from COVID-19. The rearrangement uses TRBV7-9 and TRBJ2-5, with D uncertain. The sequence derives from an adult who had recovered from COVID-19. The CDR3 loop reads CASDSVSETQYF. The CDR3 bases are TGTGCCAGCGACTCTGTTAGTGAGACCCAGTACTTC.